These T cell receptor beta chains were read from a single sample in a study of shared clonotypes between healthy human individuals. The data were produced by immunoSEQ multiplex PCR, yet TCRdb's version contains in-frame clones alone and is incomplete. This table has 2 million to 3 million clones, approximately 93% appearing once. Specimen: naive CD4+ T cells from PBMCs. All receptors come from a man younger than 35 in good health. Some clones in this sample may be carry-over from other donors' samples. CDR3s include the opening cysteine and the closing phenylalanine or tryptophan.

>TRBV5-1
CASSLLRGANEKLFF
>TRBV25-1
CASSTPTGLNEKLFF
>TRBV5-5
CASSFERAGQPQHF
>TRBV5-5
CASSADRGFGNQPQHF
>TRBV28
CASRLDSYEQYF
>TRBV18
CASSLGAAGNTIYF
>TRBV6-5
CASSYSGAGSIYEQYF
>TRBV18
CASSGLETQYF
>TRBV7-2
CASSSGLAGDYNEQFF
>TRBV9
CASSPRLRGTTQYF
>TRBV29-1
CSVDPSQGNYGYTF
>TRBV28
CASSFRPYGYTF
>TRBV5-4
CASSPTSTRVVNTEAFF
>TRBV9
CASSSRTSTDTQYF
>TRBV6-6
CASSVMGPTYEQYF
>TRBV2
CASSVQGPSEQYF
>TRBV5-1
CASTPSGVLGGYTF
>TRBV28
CASLAGVITGELFF
>TRBV29-1
CSVRVSGANVLTF
>TRBV5-1
CASAVGGQETQYF
>TRBV5-4
CASSLRTGPNSPLHF
>TRBV10-3
CAISEVLSPSLGNIQYF
>TRBV19
CASSWTDNQPQHF
>TRBV18
CASSPGGTNNYGYTF
>TRBV6-1
CASRRQLDQGETQYF
>TRBV29-1
CSVEAVRGKETQYF
>TRBV7-2
CASSPGQGRETQYF
>TRBV21-1
CASSKGHLRAKNIQYF
>TRBV15
CATSRMTSGWQETQYF
>TRBV4-1
CASSQGYASGKTEAFF
>TRBV11-1
CASSSRAQRDNGEQYF
>TRBV2
CASSELASYNEQFF
>TRBV7-2
CASSLEGFTSNYGYTF
>TRBV19
CASSTQRTSGSSYEQYF
>TRBV10-1
CASSESSGTWGLAGGYNEQFF
>TRBV2
CASTETSGSVYEQYF
>TRBV19
CASSPGTEPYYEQYF
>TRBV19
CASSKRGYEQYF
>TRBV10-3
CAIRLGGGTDTQYF
>TRBV5-1
CASSLAPGLENNEQFF
>TRBV19
CASSIIGGYTEAFF